The entry below describes one TCR beta chain. No antigen is known for it. Per-nucleotide qualities are absent, and no much larger clonotype sits a single base away. Libraries were prepared through PCR. TCRdb records Illumina HiSeq 2500 as the sequencer. TCR library preparation used molecular barcoding, with unique molecular identifiers applied to normalize quantification of the TCRbeta repertoire. TCRdb handled the public reads itself, with Q25 trimming in fastp and clone calling in MiXCR, and kept productive beta chains. A single entry per CDR3 protein holds the most common genes and DNA from its merged rows. This sample gives 500,000 to 600,000 distinct CDR3 sequences in total; about 30% of them show up just once. Of the sample, under 3% falls within the top ten clones. Including the terminal cysteine and phenylalanine, the CDR3 comprises 16 residues. This entry keeps only the CDR3 DNA: 48 bases, framed from base 1. V trim: 4 bases; J trim: 3 bases; unmatched bases: 11.

The sample is drawn from a study of T-cell reconstitution after alpha-beta-depleted transplantation in children listed by TCRdb under 2016. Notes on the research overall: Using TCR repertoire profiling, the study quantitatively followed how T-cell immune reconstitution unfolded in children after TCRalphabeta/CD19-depleted allogeneic hematopoietic cell transplantation.

The source is a human donor who donated a stem cell graft to a child with aplastic anemia. The receptor chain draws on TRBV12-3 or TRBV12-4 and TRBJ1-2; 7 middle bases align to TRBD1. Sequencing used PBMCs from the stem cell graft donor, obtained from the stem cell graft. The CDR3 amino acid sequence is: CASSSQTGADDYGYTF. The nucleotide sequence is TGTGCCAGCAGTTCGCAAACAGGGGCTGATGACTATGGCTACACCTTC.